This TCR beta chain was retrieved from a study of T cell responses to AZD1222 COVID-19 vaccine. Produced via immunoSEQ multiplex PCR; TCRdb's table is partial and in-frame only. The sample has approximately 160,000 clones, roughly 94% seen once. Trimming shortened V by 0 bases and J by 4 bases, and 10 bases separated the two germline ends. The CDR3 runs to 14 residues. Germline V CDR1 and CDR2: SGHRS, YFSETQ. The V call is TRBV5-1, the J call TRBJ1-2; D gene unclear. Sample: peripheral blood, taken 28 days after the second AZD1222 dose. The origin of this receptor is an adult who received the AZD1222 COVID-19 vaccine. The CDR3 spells CASSLGGISYGYTF. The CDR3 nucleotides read TGCGCCAGCAGCTTGGGAGGGATAAGCTATGGCTACACCTTC. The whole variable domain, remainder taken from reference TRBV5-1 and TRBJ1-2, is KAGVTQTPRYLIKTRGQQVTLSCSPISGHRSVSWYQQTPGQGLQFLFEYFSETQRNKGNFPGRFSGRQFSNSRSEMNVSTLELGDSALYLCASSLGGISYGYTFGSGTRLTVV.